Shown below are 30 T cell receptor beta chains from a single sample sequenced in a study of blood T cell repertoires in COVID-19. The assay was immunoSEQ multiplex PCR, and TCRdb's table has in-frame clones only and misses some. This sample has roughly 440,000 clones, with around 89% found just once. Sequences were obtained from peripheral blood. The receptor source for this set is a woman aged 50 to 60 with COVID-19, enrolled during active disease.

This clone was observed a single time. V usage is TRBV11-1 and J usage is TRBJ1-4, with D possibly being TRBD1 (5 bases). V dropped 3 bases and J dropped 7 bases, with 12 bases sitting between them. In germline, CDR1 is SGHAT, CDR2 FQDESV (reference sequence). The CDR3 is 14 residues long. This chain's CDR3 is CASSFGGTGEKLFF. The CDR3 DNA is TGTGCCAGCAGCTTCGGCGGGACCGGTGAAAAACTGTTTTTT.

The chain recombines TRBV6-6 with TRBJ1-4; perhaps TRBD1 as D (5 bases). The CDR3 is made up of 15 amino acids. Trimming shortened V by 5 bases and J by 3 bases, and 13 bases separated the two germline ends. The V gene's germline CDR1 is MNHNY and CDR2 SVGAGI (reference sequence). CDR3 loop: CASSPIEGANEKLFF. CDR3 nucleotide sequence: TGTGCCAGCAGTCCAATCGAAGGGGCTAATGAAAAACTGTTTTTT.

This chain connects TRBV11-2 to TRBJ1-1; a possible D gene is TRBD1 (6 bases). Germline V CDR1 and CDR2: SGHAT, FQNNGV. CDR3 length: 15 amino acids. Trimming took 0 bases from V and 6 from J, leaving 14 bases between them. The CDR3 nucleotides read TGTGCCAGCAGCTTAGATTGGGGGGGCGGGGCTGAAGCTTTCTTT. This encodes CASSLDWGGGAEAFF.

This clone appeared a single time. The rearrangement links TRBV14 to TRBJ2-1; 9 nucleotides line up with TRBD1. V dropped 0 bases and J dropped 8; count of bases not matched to a gene: 11. The CDR3 is 17 residues long. In germline, CDR1 is SGHDN, CDR2 FVKESK. CDR3 residues: CASSQDRPGQGWDEQFF. CDR3 DNA sequence: TGTGCCAGCAGCCAAGACCGACCGGGACAGGGTTGGGATGAGCAGTTCTTC.

This clone showed up just once. The rearrangement links TRBV6-5 to TRBJ2-4; D is uncertain. This CDR3 region has 16 residues. CDR1 MNHEY and CDR2 SVGAGI come from the germline V gene. Trimming took off 6 bases at V and 6 bases at J, with 21 bases between the two ends. In DNA form, the CDR3 reads TGTGCCAGCAGCTACACACCCCCCGGGTCCGGAAACATTCAGTACTTC. Amino acids: CASSYTPPGSGNIQYF.

The J gene is TRBJ1-3, the V gene TRBV6-1, with a tentative D call TRBD1 (5 bases). Germline CDR1 MNHNS, CDR2 SASEGT. V lost 1 base and J lost 0, with 7 bases in between. The CDR3 is 15 amino acids. The CDR3 nucleotides read TGTGCCAGCAGTGAAGGGGGCACCTCTGGAAACACCATATATTTT. This sequence encodes CASSEGGTSGNTIYF.

The chain uses TRBV30 and TRBJ1-2; TRBD1 matches at 7 bases. V gave up 0 bases and J gave up 4 bases; unmatched junction bases: 5. There are 14 residues in the CDR3. Germline CDR1 is GTSNPN and CDR2 is SVGIG (reference sequence). The CDR3 loop is CAWSVLGDSYGYTF. In DNA, the CDR3 is TGTGCCTGGAGTGTACTAGGGGACAGCTATGGCTACACCTTC.

This chain joins TRBV2 and TRBJ2-7; 12 nucleotides match TRBD1. Germline V gene lookup returns CDR1 SNHLY and CDR2 FYNNEI. The CDR3 spans 14 residues. V shed 6 bases, J shed 3 bases, and the junction held 3 bases outside the gene matches. The CDR3 bases are TGTGCCAGCAGGGGGACAGGGGGCTTCTACGAGCAGTACTTC. It codes for CASRGTGGFYEQYF.

This chain connects TRBV30 to TRBJ1-5; no clear D. In germline, CDR1 is GTSNPN, CDR2 SVGIG (reference sequence). Trimming removed 5 bases at V and 2 bases at J, with 13 bases between. This CDR3 has 14 residues. CDR3 bases: TGTGCCTGGGACCTCGGGAACGGCAATCAGCCCCAGCATTTT. It specifies CAWDLGNGNQPQHF.

This clone was seen just once. The rearrangement joins TRBV7-9 to TRBJ2-3, with 10 bases identical to TRBD1. CDR3 length: 16 amino acids. The germline V gene has CDR1 SEHNR and CDR2 FQNEAQ (reference sequence). V lost 5 bases to trimming and J lost 5 bases; unmatched junction nucleotides: 10. In DNA form, the CDR3 reads TGTGCCAGCAGCCCACAGGGACAGGGGACGAGAGATACGCAGTATTTT. Its protein is CASSPQGQGTRDTQYF.

This clone was seen just once. The chain recombines TRBV23-1 with TRBJ1-1; TRBD1 might be the D (5 bases). TRBV23-1 is an open reading frame whose function is uncertain. CDR3 length equals 14 residues. V was shortened by 1 base and J by 4 bases, with 10 bases between the two germline ends. CDR3 region: CASSQLAGLTEAFF. The DNA for the CDR3 is TGCGCCAGCAGTCAATTGGCAGGGCTCACTGAAGCTTTCTTT.

The genes are TRBV5-8 and TRBJ2-3; 8 nucleotides match TRBD2. This CDR3 is built from 15 residues. The V gene's germline CDR1 is SGHTS and CDR2 YDEGEE. V gave up 1 base and J gave up 3 bases; unmatched junction bases: 4. This chain's CDR3 is CASSLSGGLTDTQYF. The CDR3, as DNA: TGTGCCAGCAGCTTGAGCGGGGGATTAACAGATACGCAGTATTTT.

The chain combines TRBV5-4 with TRBJ2-3; 7 nucleotides align to TRBD2. Trimming removed 3 bases from V and 6 bases from J; junction bases left unmatched: 4. CDR3 length equals 13 residues. From germline, CDR1 is SGHNT and CDR2 YYREEE (reference sequence). CDR3 bases: TGTGCCAGCAGCTGGGGGGGGGTGGATACGCAGTATTTT. Translating it yields CASSWGGVDTQYF.

The J gene is TRBJ2-2, the V gene TRBV5-1, with unresolved D. This CDR3 contains 15 residues. The V gene's germline CDR1 is SGHRS and CDR2 YFSETQ. Trimming took 4 bases from V and 2 from J, leaving 12 bases between them. The CDR3 bases are TGCGCCAGCAGCCTAGGTCCGACTAACACCGGGGAGCTGTTTTTT. Protein sequence: CASSLGPTNTGELFF.

The gene calls are TRBV18 and TRBJ2-7; TRBD2 agrees at 7 bases. V was clipped by 6 bases and J by 5 bases; unmatched bases: 10. The V gene's germline CDR1 is KGHSH and CDR2 LQKENI. This CDR3 has 14 residues. CDR3 in DNA: TGTGCCAGCTCCCTCGGTCGGGGGGACCACGAGCAGTACTTC. Translated, it gives CASSLGRGDHEQYF.

At least ten counts were recorded for this clone. The chain uses TRBV27 and TRBJ2-1; 7 positions match TRBD2. Per germline, CDR1 MNHEY and CDR2 SMNVEV (reference sequence). Losses at the gene ends were 6 bases for V and 6 bases for J; bases not matched to a gene: 11. This CDR3 is built from 15 residues. CDR3 loop: CASSSWTRGTNEQFF. DNA for the CDR3: TGTGCCAGCAGCTCCTGGACTAGGGGCACCAATGAGCAGTTCTTC.

This chain joins TRBV27 and TRBJ1-4; D ambiguous. CDR1 and CDR2 (germline): MNHEY, SMNVEV (reference sequence). The ends were cut back, 8 bases at V and 7 bases at J, with 17 bases in the middle. The CDR3 loop spans 14 amino acids. DNA of the CDR3: TGTGCCAGCTATGCCATTGGAGGCGGTGAAAAACTGTTTTTT. Translating it yields CASYAIGGGEKLFF.

The gene calls are TRBV29-1 and TRBJ2-7, with D possibly matching TRBD1 (6 bases). CDR1 is SQVTM and CDR2 is ANQGSEA in the germline V gene. The CDR3 loop spans 15 amino acids. V gave up 6 bases and J gave up 3 bases, with 21 bases separating them. For the CDR3, the DNA is TGCAGCGTCGCCGGGACCCACCGAGGGGGCTACGAGCAGTACTTC. Its translation is CSVAGTHRGGYEQYF.

About this clone itself: In the same sample, other DNA sequences code for this CDR3. The chain employs TRBV27 and TRBJ2-3, with D unresolved. The CDR3 loop spans 12 amino acids. The germline V gene encodes CDR1 MNHEY and CDR2 SMNVEV (reference sequence). V lost 6 bases and J lost 0, with 4 bases in between. In nucleotides, the CDR3 is TGTGCCAGCAGCCCTAGCACAGATACGCAGTATTTT. Translating it yields CASSPSTDTQYF.

The genes are TRBV9 and TRBJ1-2; 9 positions agree with TRBD1. There are 14 residues in the CDR3. After removal of 0 bases from V and 8 bases from J, the junction contained 5 bases not matched to a gene. Germline values: CDR1 SGDLS, CDR2 YYNGEE. This chain's CDR3 is CASSVGGQGSGYTF. The CDR3 region has the DNA TGTGCCAGCAGCGTAGGAGGACAGGGGAGCGGCTACACCTTC. Supplemented by reference TRBV9 and TRBJ1-2, the full variable domain reads DSGVTQTPKHLITATGQRVTLRCSPRSGDLSVYWYQQSLDQGLQFLIQYYNGEERAKGNILERFSAQQFPDLHSELNLSSLELGDSALYFCASSVGGQGSGYTFGSGTRLTVV.

The J gene is TRBJ1-1, the V gene TRBV7-2; tentatively, D is TRBD1 (6 bases). V lost 5 bases and J 1 base, leaving 14 bases between the germline ends. CDR3 length equals 15 residues. The germline gives CDR1 SGHTA, CDR2 FQGNSA. The CDR3 is CASSALQGWNTEAFF. CDR3 bases: TGTGCCAGCAGCGCCCTACAGGGTTGGAACACTGAAGCTTTCTTT.

The rearrangement joins TRBV20-1 to TRBJ1-1; tentatively, D is TRBD1 (6 bases). CDR3 size: 11 residues. Germline loops: CDR1 DFQATT, CDR2 SNEGSKA (reference sequence). Deletions cut 3 bases from V and 6 bases from J, with 8 bases between. CDR3 nucleotide sequence: TGCAGTGCTAGTAGGGGGTCTGAAGCTTTCTTT. Translation gives CSASRGSEAFF.

A single count supports this clone. The V and J genes are TRBV29-1 and TRBJ2-5, with D perhaps TRBD2 (6 bases). The CDR3 loop spans 14 amino acids. Germline lookup yields CDR1 SQVTM and CDR2 ANQGSEA. Trimming shortened V by 1 base and J by 1 base, and 10 bases separated the two germline ends. The CDR3 DNA is TGCAGCGTTGAAGGGGAGGTCCCCCAAGAGACCCAGTACTTC. This codes for CSVEGEVPQETQYF.

The chain joins TRBV27 to TRBJ2-3, with 10 bases aligning to TRBD1. This CDR3 comprises 12 residues. Germline-derived CDR1 and CDR2 are MNHEY and SMNVEV (reference sequence). V gave up 3 bases and J gave up 13 bases; unmatched junction bases: 4. The CDR3 sequence: CASSFGTGVEYF. CDR3 nucleotides: TGTGCCAGCAGTTTTGGGACAGGGGTTGAGTATTTT.

The chain is built from TRBV7-9 and TRBJ2-7, with D unclear. This CDR3 spans 13 amino acids. The V gene lost 1 base and the J gene lost 4 bases, with 8 bases spanning the gap. CDR1 is SEHNR, CDR2 FQNEAQ, per germline (reference sequence). CDR3: CASSLGHGYEQYF. The DNA of the CDR3 is TGTGCCAGCAGCTTAGGTCACGGTTACGAGCAGTACTTC.

The chain combines TRBV5-1 with TRBJ1-3; D may be TRBD1 (5 bases). The germline V and J ends were trimmed by 4 bases and 8 bases, with 19 bases remaining between them. Germline CDR1 is SGHRS and CDR2 is YFSETQ. This CDR3 spans 15 amino acids. This CDR3 reads CASSPEAYGGDTIYF. CDR3 sequence (DNA): TGCGCCAGCAGCCCCGAGGCCTATGGGGGGGACACCATATATTTT.

J is TRBJ2-2 and V is TRBV20-1; a possible D gene is TRBD2 (5 bases). The CDR3 runs 13 residues. Germline V CDR1 and CDR2: DFQATT, SNEGSKA (reference sequence). V was cut by 3 bases and J by 6 bases, with 11 bases left in between. CDR3 sequence (DNA): TGCAGTGCTAGTTCGGTCGGGGCCGGGGAGCTGTTTTTT. Translation: CSASSVGAGELFF.

The rearrangement uses TRBV28 and TRBJ2-3; 13 bases agree with TRBD2. The CDR3 is 12 residues long. Unmatched junction bases numbered 2, after V lost 11 bases and J lost 6 bases. Germline CDR1 and CDR2: MDHEN and SYDVKM. The CDR3 protein is CAGTSGEDTQYF. The CDR3 DNA follows: TGTGCCGGGACTAGCGGGGAGGATACGCAGTATTTT.

The rearrangement joins TRBV7-8 to TRBJ1-2, with 7 nucleotides matching TRBD1. V gave up 5 bases and J gave up 4 bases; unmatched junction bases: 7. Germline V gene sequence: CDR1 SGHVS, CDR2 FQNEAQ. The length of the CDR3 is 14 residues. The CDR3 DNA is TGTGCCAGCAGCCCCTACGGGACAGCCTATGGCTACACCTTC. Residues: CASSPYGTAYGYTF.

The chain couples TRBV5-1 to TRBJ2-5, with 10 nucleotides matching TRBD2. The V gene's germline CDR1 is SGHRS and CDR2 YFSETQ. This CDR3 has 16 amino acids. V lost 0 bases to trimming and J lost 2 bases; unmatched junction nucleotides: 4. CDR3 sequence reads: CASSLDPSGGQETQYF. The CDR3 region has the DNA TGCGCCAGCAGCTTGGATCCTAGCGGGGGTCAAGAGACCCAGTACTTC.